Listed below are T cell receptor beta chains from one sample, sequenced in a study of cytomegalovirus exposure and HLA in healthy donors. The method was immunoSEQ multiplex PCR; TCRdb's version includes in-frame clones alone and lacks a portion of them. Counted here are roughly 88,000 clones, roughly 72% occurring once; the ten biggest clones make up approximately 5.6%. Material for sequencing was PBMCs. Receptors originate from a man under 40 in good health and CMV-seropositive. CDR3s include the opening cysteine and the closing phenylalanine or tryptophan. A D gene is named only where the DNA matches it firmly. Size values are once, few and many counts, or a class for expanded clones, and some rows have none.

size	V	length	J	D	DNA	CDR3
-	TRBV28	13	TRBJ2-1	TRBD2	TGTGCCAGCAGTAGCGGGAGGGTAGGTGAGCAGTTCTTC	CASSSGRVGEQFF
-	TRBV7-8	14	TRBJ1-4	-	TGTGCCAGCAGTTTGGGAGTTAATGTCGAAAAACTGTTTTTT	CASSLGVNVEKLFF
-	TRBV18	16	TRBJ2-2	-	TGTGCCAGCTCACCACTACCTGCAGAGAACACCGGGGAGCTGTTTTTT	CASSPLPAENTGELFF
-	TRBV7-9	16	TRBJ2-1	TRBD2	TGTGCCAGCAGCTTAGCTCTAGCGGGCCCTGGGCATGAGCAGTTCTTC	CASSLALAGPGHEQFF
-	TRBV28	15	TRBJ1-4	TRBD1	TGTGCCAGCACGCCGGCAGGGGGCCAGAATGAAAAACTGTTTTTT	CASTPAGGQNEKLFF
-	TRBV5-4	15	TRBJ2-5	TRBD2	TGTGCCAGCAGCTTGGGACTAGCGGAGTGGGAGACCCAGTACTTC	CASSLGLAEWETQYF
-	TRBV19	14	TRBJ1-3	-	TGTGCCAGTAGTATGCAGGCCACTGGAAACACCATATATTTT	CASSMQATGNTIYF
-	TRBV5-1	14	TRBJ1-1	TRBD1	TGCGCCAGCAGCTTCAGGGGGCTGGACACTGAAGCTTTCTTT	CASSFRGLDTEAFF
-	TRBV30	13	TRBJ1-5	-	TGTGCCTGGAGTGAAGCGGGGAATCAGCCCCAGCATTTT	CAWSEAGNQPQHF
-	TRBV28	17	TRBJ2-1	-	TGTGCCAGCAGTTTCCCCCGGGGGTCCGCCCCACCCGATGAGCAGTTCTTC	CASSFPRGSAPPDEQFF
-	TRBV9	13	TRBJ2-3	-	TGTGCCAGCAGCGTCCGGTTTACAGATACGCAGTATTTT	CASSVRFTDTQYF
-	TRBV18	15	TRBJ2-3	-	TGTGCCAGCTCACCCGTACAGGGCGGCACAGATACGCAGTATTTT	CASSPVQGGTDTQYF
-	TRBV7-2	13	TRBJ2-5	-	TGTGCCAGCAGCTTATCCTCCCAGGAGACCCAGTACTTC	CASSLSSQETQYF
-	TRBV28	15	TRBJ1-2	TRBD1	TGTGCCAGCAGTTTCGAGACAGGGGCCTTCTATGGCTACACCTTC	CASSFETGAFYGYTF
-	TRBV2	17	TRBJ1-5	TRBD1	TGTGCCAGCGATGGGAGGACAGGGGAAAATAGCAATCAGCCCCAGCATTTT	CASDGRTGENSNQPQHF
-	TRBV27	14	TRBJ2-5	TRBD2	TGTGCCAGCAGTTTTTGGGGGGGGAGGGAGACCCAGTACTTC	CASSFWGGRETQYF
-	TRBV6-1	14	TRBJ1-2	-	TGTGCCAGCAGCCCCGGGACACCCCGTGATGGCTACACCTTC	CASSPGTPRDGYTF
once	TRBV7-7	17	TRBJ1-2	-	TGTGCTAGCAGCTTAGTAGGGGGTCTCCCCCTCCCCTATGGCTACACCTTC	CASSLVGGLPLPYGYTF
-	TRBV5-1	16	TRBJ2-7	TRBD2	TGCGCCAGCAGCCCGGGTAGCGGGATCATGGCCTACGAGCAGTACTTC	CASSPGSGIMAYEQYF
-	TRBV19	13	TRBJ2-2	-	TGTGCCAGTAGTCAGTTAGCCCCCGGGGAGCTGTTTTTT	CASSQLAPGELFF
once	TRBV9	14	TRBJ1-2	-	TGTGCCAGCAGCGTCGGGGGGGGGATTTATGGCTACACCTTC	CASSVGGGIYGYTF
-	TRBV13	13	TRBJ1-1	-	TGTGCCAGCAGCCCGCCGGGAGGTACTGAAGCTTTCTTT	CASSPPGGTEAFF
-	TRBV5-4	17	TRBJ1-2	TRBD1	TGTGCCAGCAACCCCTCAGGGGACAGGGGGACGCGATATGGCTACACCTTC	CASNPSGDRGTRYGYTF
-	TRBV4-1	15	TRBJ1-2	-	TGCGCCAGCAGCCAAGGGGCAGGGGCCTTCTATGGCTACACCTTC	CASSQGAGAFYGYTF
-	TRBV9	16	TRBJ2-3	-	TGTGCCAGCAGCGTAGAGGCAGGGCAAGCCACAGATACGCAGTATTTT	CASSVEAGQATDTQYF
-	TRBV29-1	14	TRBJ1-1	TRBD1	TGCAGCGTCGAGGGCGGACAGGGTAGCACTGAAGCTTTCTTT	CSVEGGQGSTEAFF
once	TRBV5-5	14	TRBJ1-6	TRBD1	TGTGCCAGCAGTTCCGGGACAGGCGCTTCACCCCTCCACTTT	CASSSGTGASPLHF
once	TRBV7-2	18	TRBJ2-2	-	TGTGCCAGCAGCTTTATCAAGGCGACAGACCTTTACACCGGGGAGCTGTTTTTT	CASSFIKATDLYTGELFF
-	TRBV25-1	17	TRBJ2-7	TRBD2	TGTGCCAGCAGTGAAAATAACTTACTAGCGGGGGGCGGCGAGCAGTACTTC	CASSENNLLAGGGEQYF
-	TRBV7-2	16	TRBJ2-5	TRBD2	TGTGCCAGCAGCCCGGGACTAGCGGGAGAGGCCGGGGCCCAGTACTTC	CASSPGLAGEAGAQYF
-	TRBV2	13	TRBJ2-2	-	TGTGCCAGCACACAAACAGGATCCGGGGAGCTGTTTTTT	CASTQTGSGELFF
-	TRBV5-1	13	TRBJ2-7	TRBD1	TGCGCCAGCAGCTGGGGACAGGGAGACGAGCAGTACTTC	CASSWGQGDEQYF
-	TRBV18	17	TRBJ1-5	-	TGTGCCAGCTCACCACCGGGGTCCGTAGGGGTATGGCAGCCCCAGCATTTT	CASSPPGSVGVWQPQHF
-	TRBV2	14	TRBJ2-7	TRBD2	TGTGCCAGCTTATCGGCTAGCGGGAGTGGCGAGCAGTACTTC	CASLSASGSGEQYF
-	TRBV2	15	TRBJ2-2	-	TGTGCCAGCAGCTCCTTAGGAGGGAGCGCCGGGGAGCTGTTTTTT	CASSSLGGSAGELFF
-	TRBV18	15	TRBJ2-1	TRBD1	TGTGCCAGCTCGCCTACGGGACAGGGCACAAATGAGCAGTTCTTC	CASSPTGQGTNEQFF
few	TRBV6-1	15	TRBJ1-5	-	TGTGCCAGCAGTGGACAGAGAAGTAGCAATCAGCCCCAGCATTTT	CASSGQRSSNQPQHF
-	TRBV27	15	TRBJ2-7	TRBD1	TGTGCCGGCAGTTTATCGGGGACAGGGCTTATCGAGCAGTACTTC	CAGSLSGTGLIEQYF
-	TRBV6-5	15	TRBJ2-1	TRBD2	TGTGCCAGCAGCCGTTTGTCGGGGGGGCAGAATGAGCAGTTCTTC	CASSRLSGGQNEQFF
-	TRBV6-5	15	TRBJ2-7	TRBD1	TGTGCCAGCAGTTCAGGACAGGGCGGTTTTTTGTGGCAGTACTTC	CASSSGQGGFLWQYF
few	TRBV6-1	13	TRBJ1-2	-	TGTGCCAGCAGTGGTGTGGGGGCCTGGGGCTACACCTTC	CASSGVGAWGYTF
-	TRBV5-1	15	TRBJ1-1	TRBD1	TGCGCCAGCGGTAGGCAGGGGGGCTTGAACACTGAAGCTTTCTTT	CASGRQGGLNTEAFF
-	TRBV30	15	TRBJ2-5	TRBD2	TGTGCCTGGGGCCTAGACCCGGGAGGACTAGGGGCCCAGTACTTC	CAWGLDPGGLGAQYF
-	TRBV7-6	11	TRBJ2-5	-	TGTGCCAGCACCCCTAGGGAGACCCAGTACTTC	CASTPRETQYF
-	TRBV19	15	TRBJ1-4	-	TGTGCCAGTAGTTCTATGGGCTCAACTAATGAAAAACTGTTTTTT	CASSSMGSTNEKLFF
-	TRBV7-8	15	TRBJ1-2	-	TGTGCCAGCAGCTTAGATACAGGTCTGGACTATGGCTACACCTTC	CASSLDTGLDYGYTF
-	TRBV28	16	TRBJ2-4	TRBD2	TGTGCCAGCAGTTTCATCAAGCGGGGCACCAAAAACATTCAGTACTTC	CASSFIKRGTKNIQYF
-	TRBV7-9	14	TRBJ1-5	-	TGTGCCAGGGGAGGGCAGCATAGCAATCAGCCCCAGCATTTT	CARGGQHSNQPQHF
-	TRBV5-6	17	TRBJ1-3	-	TGTGCCAGCAGCTTTGACAGGAGGCCCGAACTTGGAAACACCATATATTTT	CASSFDRRPELGNTIYF